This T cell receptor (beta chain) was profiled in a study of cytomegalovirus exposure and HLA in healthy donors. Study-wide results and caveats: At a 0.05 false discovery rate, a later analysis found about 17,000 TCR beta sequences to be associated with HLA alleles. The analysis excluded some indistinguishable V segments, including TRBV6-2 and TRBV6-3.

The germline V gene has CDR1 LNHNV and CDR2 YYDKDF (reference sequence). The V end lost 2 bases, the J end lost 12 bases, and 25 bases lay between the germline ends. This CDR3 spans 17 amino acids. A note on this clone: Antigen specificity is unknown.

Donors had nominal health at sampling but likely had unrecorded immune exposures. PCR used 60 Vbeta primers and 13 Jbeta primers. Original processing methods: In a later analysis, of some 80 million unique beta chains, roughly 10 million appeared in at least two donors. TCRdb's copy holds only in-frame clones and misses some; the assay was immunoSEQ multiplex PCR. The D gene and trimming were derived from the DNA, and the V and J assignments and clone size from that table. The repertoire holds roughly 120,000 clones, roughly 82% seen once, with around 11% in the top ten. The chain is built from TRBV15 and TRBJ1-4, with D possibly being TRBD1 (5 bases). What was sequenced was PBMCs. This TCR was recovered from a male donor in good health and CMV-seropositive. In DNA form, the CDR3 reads TGTGCCACCAGCAGATACCCGTGGAGGGGCGTTAGTGAGGAACTGTTTTTT. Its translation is CATSRYPWRGVSEELFF. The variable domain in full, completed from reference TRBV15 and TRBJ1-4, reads DAMVIQNPRYQVTQFGKPVTLSCSQTLNHNVMYWYQQKSSQAPKLLFHYYDKDFNNEADTPDNFQSRRPNTSFCFLDIRSPGLGDTAMYLCATSRYPWRGVSEELFFGSGTQLSVL.